This TCR beta chain was captured by sequencing in a study of T cell responses to AZD1222 COVID-19 vaccine. The CDR3 is 13 amino acids. CDR1 is SGHTA and CDR2 is FQGNSA in the germline V gene. The V end lost 5 bases, the J end lost 0 bases, and 8 bases lay between the germline ends. Here immunoSEQ multiplex PCR was the method, and the copy in TCRdb shows in-frame clones only, minus some. The data hold tens of thousands of clones, with 80% to 90% observed a single time. Combined were second doses at about 4 or about 12 weeks. The source is an adult who received the AZD1222 COVID-19 vaccine. This material consisted of peripheral blood, taken 28 days after the second AZD1222 dose. The V call is TRBV7-2, the J call TRBJ2-7, with D tentatively TRBD1 (5 bases). CDR3 sequence: CASSMDNSYEQYF. The CDR3 nucleotides are TGTGCCAGCAGCATGGACAACTCCTACGAGCAGTACTTC.